This T cell receptor (beta chain) stems from a study of radiotherapy plus CTLA-4 blockade in lung cancer. Study information: Disease control was achieved by about 34% of patients, and objective responses by over 15%.

Study-level findings and limits: Early clonal dynamics of blood T cells, together with interferon-beta, were reported as the best response predictor. Blood saw expansion of tumor-derived TCR clones after radiotherapy plus ipilimumab.

This clone was detected a few times. Its antigen is currently unknown. The CDR3 spans 15 residues. Germline lookup yields CDR1 SQVTM and CDR2 ANQGSEA. V shed 1 base and J 7 bases; nucleotides not matched to a gene: 12. Some clones are missing from TCRdb's copy, which holds only in-frame ones; the method was immunoSEQ multiplex PCR. This table has about 90,000 clones, about four fifths appearing once. The V gene is TRBV29-1, the J gene TRBJ2-5; the match to TRBD2 covers 7 bases. This TCR came from a human donor with non-small cell lung cancer that progressed on radiotherapy plus ipilimumab. Sample: peripheral blood, taken from a patient treated with radiotherapy plus ipilimumab. As DNA, the CDR3 is TGCAGCGTTGAAGCGGCGGCAGGTGGGGGGGGGACCCAGTACTTC. Its protein is CSVEAAAGGGGTQYF. The complete variable domain, with remaining parts taken from reference TRBV29-1 and TRBJ2-5, reads SAVISQKPSRDICQRGTSLTIQCQVDSQVTMMFWYRQQPGQSLTLIATANQGSEATYESGFVIDKFPISRPNLTFSTLTVSNMSPEDSSIYLCSVEAAAGGGGTQYFGPGTRLLVL.